This T cell receptor (beta chain) was observed in a study of blood T cell repertoires in COVID-19. Across the whole study: Collection of acute and convalescent COVID-19 samples took place in the United States, Italy and Spain. Sources were T cells, B-cell-depleted T cells, or PBMCs; the material itself was cDNA or gDNA.

Data came from immunoSEQ multiplex PCR; TCRdb stores just in-frame clones and leaves some out. The table lists about 140,000 clones, 65% to 90% of them singletons. The CDR3 extends over 16 amino acids. Trimming cost V 1 base and J 7 bases; bases outside gene matches: 5. In germline, CDR1 is KGHDR, CDR2 SFDVKD. V is TRBV24-1 and J is TRBJ2-1; TRBD2 matches 11 bases. Sequencing input: peripheral blood. The receptor's source is a man aged 50 or older with acute or convalescent COVID-19. DNA for the CDR3: TGTGCCACCAGTGATTTTACTAGCGGGAGTGGTAATGAGCAGTTCTTC. Translation gives CATSDFTSGSGNEQFF.